This T cell receptor beta chain was sequenced for a study of CD8 T cells in Susac syndrome (dated by TCRdb to about 2019). Regarding the study in general: The study used repertoire sequencing to test whether antigen drove CD8+ T cell activation and differentiation in Susac syndrome. Clonality of the CD8+ T cell repertoire was compared between around 13 healthy donors, roughly 14 Susac syndrome patients and about 15 multiple sclerosis patients.

Details on this clonotype: Its binding antigen is unknown. No base quality values were provided; no much bigger clone lies one nucleotide off.

High-throughput TCR beta sequencing profiled peripheral blood CD8+ and CD4+ T cells from healthy donors, Susac syndrome patients and multiple sclerosis patients. Healthy donors were included as age- and sex-matched controls. Bulk CD8+ and CD4+ T cells were purified magnetically by negative isolation, whereas CD8+ TEMRA cells were enriched by FACS. Blood was drawn into EDTA tubes, processed within 24 hours, and PBMCs were isolated by density gradient centrifugation. PBMCs intended for TCR sequencing were cryopreserved in liquid nitrogen and thawed later in a water bath at 37 degrees C. The sorted or isolated CD4+, CD8+ and CD8+ TEMRA cells had a purity of 90% or higher. RNA was extracted using the RNeasy kit, and roughly 0.45 to 1 microgram was reverse transcribed with random hexamers. TCR beta CDR3 regions were amplified with the immunoSEQ multiplex PCR assay covering 54 Vbeta and 13 Jbeta segments. PCR amplification bias was corrected using a synthetic template baseline for primer optimization and computational correction. The published analysis was carried out like this. Reads were annotated to V, D and J genes according to IMGT and were analyzed with immunoSEQ Analyzer, with only productive sequences retained. Clonality was computed as one minus Shannon entropy normalized by log2 of the number of productive unique sequences. For each patient and control, public and private clones were evaluated within the 100 most prevalent clones. A clone was defined as Susac-specific if it was absent from the healthy and MS cohorts, from over a thousand published viral clones and from other ImmuneACCESS disease sequences. TCRdb's own reprocessing of the public reads used fastp at Q25 and MiXCR and kept productive beta chains. Each record represents a unique CDR3 protein, reported with the most common genes and DNA among its rows. The V and J calls and clone size are TCRdb's, not the authors'. Counted in this sample were under 20,000 distinct CDR3 sequences; 95% of them appeared once. The ten largest make up about 0.21% of the sample.

The research as a whole found: The number of individuals in the TCR sequencing and HLA analysis was acknowledged as relatively small.

The sequenced material came from CD8+ T cells from PBMCs. This clonotype originated in a human donor in good health.

CDR3 reads: CSARSLQEDTGELFF. The sequenced DNA is TGCAGTGCTAGATCCCTTCAGGAGGACACCGGGGAGCTGTTTTTT. Recombination connected TRBV20-1 to TRBJ2-2; TRBD2 is a possible D gene, resting on 5 matching bases. CDR1 DFQATT and CDR2 SNEGSKA are derived from the germline V gene (reference sequence). The CDR3 sequence holds 15 residues, the cysteine and phenylalanine included. The CDR3 DNA has 45 bases and is translated from base 1. V and J are truncated by 2 bases and 3 bases respectively, leaving an intervening sequence of 13 bases.